This T cell receptor (beta chain) originates from a study of blood T cell repertoires in COVID-19. Produced via immunoSEQ multiplex PCR; TCRdb's table is partial and in-frame only. The data contain approximately 250,000 clones, roughly four fifths of them seen just once; the ten biggest clones take up over 12%. CDR1 is GTSNPN and CDR2 is SVGIG in the germline V gene (reference sequence). The CDR3 contains 14 residues. V was trimmed by 5 bases and J by 0 bases, leaving 12 bases between them. Sequencing used PBMCs or T cells enriched from blood (not recorded which). This TCR was sampled from a middle-aged man who had recovered from COVID-19. The J gene is TRBJ2-3, the V gene TRBV30; D is possibly TRBD1 (6 bases). CDR3 loop: CAWGGQTSTDTQYF. The CDR3, as DNA: TGTGCCTGGGGCGGACAGACCAGCACAGATACGCAGTATTTT.